Sequencing of this T cell receptor (beta chain) was carried out in a study of neoadjuvant nivolumab and ipilimumab in lung cancer. Whole-study findings and limits: From pretherapy to surgery, tumor richness and clonality rose with dual therapy. Resected-tumor TCR richness correlated positively with pretherapy blood richness. Compared with tumor-adjacent uninvolved lung, resected tumors showed greater richness and clonality. A small number of samples were TCR sequenced.

Trimming took off 0 bases at V and 0 bases at J, with 11 bases between the two ends. CDR3 length: 16 residues. Germline values: CDR1 SGHKS, CDR2 YYEKEE (reference sequence). Notes on this clone: Its matching antigen is unknown.

Sequencing used immunoSEQ multiplex PCR; TCRdb keeps in-frame clones, though not all of them. Seen here are roughly 32,000 clones, 92% observed once, and the top ten hold 2% to 2.5%. The genes are TRBV5-5 and TRBJ2-3; D is possibly TRBD1 or TRBD2 (6 bases each). The specimen was peripheral blood, collected after neoadjuvant nivolumab, alone or with ipilimumab, at or shortly before surgery. The sequence came from an adult with non-small cell lung cancer. The CDR3 DNA sequence: TGTGCCAGCAGCTTGGGGGGGGCTGCTAGCACAGATACGCAGTATTTT. Translated, it gives CASSLGGAASTDTQYF.